This T cell receptor (beta chain) was found in a study of Graves' ophthalmopathy and Graves' hyperthyroidism. The sample holds many counts of this clonotype. Its specificity is not known. V lost 4 bases to trimming and J lost 0 bases, with 12 bases between them. CDR3 length: 15 residues. Germline assignment: CDR1 MNHEY and CDR2 SVGAGI. Ophthalmopathy-affected donors exhibited moderate-to-severe activity, CAS ≥3, NOSPECS ≥4, and duration under 3 months. CDR3 regions of TCR beta were amplified from RNA transcripts. Investigators did first-round RT-PCR with HTBI primers, then second-round multiplex PCR. TCRdb re-derived calls from the multiplex PCR reads in MiXCR, one entry per CDR3 protein. The repertoire holds about half a million distinct CDR3 sequences, with around an eighth as singletons. Regarding the study as a whole: The majority of expanded thyroid clonotypes above 0.001 frequency also occurred in blood.

Sequences were obtained from blood. The source of this sequence is a woman aged 30 to 39 with Graves' ophthalmopathy. The rearrangement joins TRBV6-5 to TRBJ1-1; D gene unclear. The CDR3 DNA reads TGTGCCAGCAGTTCCCGGACCCGAGTGAACACTGAAGCTTTCTTT. Amino acid sequence: CASSSRTRVNTEAFF.